The sequence of this T cell receptor (beta chain) was determined in a study of T cells after yellow fever vaccination. Study-wide context: Sorting on CD3, CD45RA, CCR7 and CD95 yielded EM, EMRA, CM and Tscm memory subsets. Findings and limits, study-wide: Boosting was followed by the reappearance of most primary-vaccination clones (under 97% CD4, around 86% CD8). Abundant contaminating clonotypes from the bulk population could appear in FACS-sorted repertoires.

The CDR3 totals 13 residues. V was cut by 3 bases and J by 2 bases, with 6 bases left in between. This clonotype was seen ten or more times. Template-switching 5'RACE yielded the TCR cDNA; a universal primer site and UMIs were added in the process. TCRdb reanalysed the 5' RACE reads using MiXCR and keeps one entry per CDR3 protein. The table lists around 56,000 distinct CDR3 sequences, 4.5% to 6% of them singletons. This rearrangement joins TRBV12-3 or TRBV12-4 to TRBJ2-3; unclear D gene. The source is a man younger than 35 who received the YFV17D yellow fever vaccine. This specimen consisted of PBMCs, either bulk or a sorted T-cell subset (CD4+, CD8+, memory, or dextramer-sorted; not recorded which), obtained on the day of the yellow fever booster vaccination. CDR3 bases: TGTGCCAGCAGTTTTGGCATCACAGATACGCAGTATTTT. Amino acids: CASSFGITDTQYF.